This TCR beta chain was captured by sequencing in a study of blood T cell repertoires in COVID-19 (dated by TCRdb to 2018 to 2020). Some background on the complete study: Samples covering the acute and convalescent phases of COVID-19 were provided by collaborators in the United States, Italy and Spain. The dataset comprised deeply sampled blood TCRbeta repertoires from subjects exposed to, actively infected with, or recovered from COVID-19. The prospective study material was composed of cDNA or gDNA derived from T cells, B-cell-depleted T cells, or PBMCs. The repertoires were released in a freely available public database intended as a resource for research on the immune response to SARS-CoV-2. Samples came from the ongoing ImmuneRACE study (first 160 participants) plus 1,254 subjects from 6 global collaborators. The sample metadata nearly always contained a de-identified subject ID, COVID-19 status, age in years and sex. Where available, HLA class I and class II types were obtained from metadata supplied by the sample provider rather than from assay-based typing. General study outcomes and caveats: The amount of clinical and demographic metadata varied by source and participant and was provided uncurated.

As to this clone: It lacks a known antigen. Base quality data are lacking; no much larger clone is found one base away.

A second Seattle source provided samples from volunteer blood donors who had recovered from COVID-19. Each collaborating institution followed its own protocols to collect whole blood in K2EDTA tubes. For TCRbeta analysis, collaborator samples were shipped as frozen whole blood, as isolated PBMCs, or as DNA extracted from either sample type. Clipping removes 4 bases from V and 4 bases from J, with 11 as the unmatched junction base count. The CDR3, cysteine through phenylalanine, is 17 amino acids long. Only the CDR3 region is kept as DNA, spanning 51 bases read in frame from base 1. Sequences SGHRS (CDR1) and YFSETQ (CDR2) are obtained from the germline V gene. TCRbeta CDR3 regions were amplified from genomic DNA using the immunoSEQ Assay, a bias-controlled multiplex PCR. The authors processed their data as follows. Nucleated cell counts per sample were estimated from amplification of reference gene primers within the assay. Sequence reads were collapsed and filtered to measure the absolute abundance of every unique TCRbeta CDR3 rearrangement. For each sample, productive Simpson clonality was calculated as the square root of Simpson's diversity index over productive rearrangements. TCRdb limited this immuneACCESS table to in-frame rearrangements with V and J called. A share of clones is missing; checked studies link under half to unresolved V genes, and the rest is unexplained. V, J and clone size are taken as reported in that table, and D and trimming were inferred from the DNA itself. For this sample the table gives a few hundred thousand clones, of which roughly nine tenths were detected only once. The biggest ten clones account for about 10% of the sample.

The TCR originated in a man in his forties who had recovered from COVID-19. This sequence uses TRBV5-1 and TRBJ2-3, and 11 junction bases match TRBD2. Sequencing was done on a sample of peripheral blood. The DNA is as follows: TGCGCCAGCAGCCAAACTAGACTAGCGGGACCGGCAGATACGCAGTATTTT. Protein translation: CASSQTRLAGPADTQYF.